This is a list of T cell receptor beta chains from one sample in a study of shared clonotypes between healthy human individuals. Generated by immunoSEQ multiplex PCR, the TCRdb table keeps only in-frame clones and is missing some. This sample has 550,000 to 850,000 clones, with roughly 72% found just once. Sequenced input: memory CD4+ T cells sorted from blood. Every receptor here comes from a woman in her thirties in good health. Each CDR3 is given with its conserved first and last residue. The order of the fields is D gene, clone size, V gene, CDR3 length, J gene, CDR3 protein, CDR3 DNA. D genes are given only for firm matches. Clone size is shown for a subset of rows, as once, few, many or a class of expanded clone.

D gene: NA; clone size: once; V gene: TRBV18; CDR3 length: 16; J gene: TRBJ1-1; CDR3 protein: CASSPGDRGGGTEAFF; CDR3 DNA: TGTGCCAGCTCACCGGGCGATCGGGGTGGTGGCACTGAAGCTTTCTTT
D gene: NA; clone size: once; V gene: TRBV11-3; CDR3 length: 17; J gene: TRBJ2-6; CDR3 protein: CASSFTAGPSGANVLTF; CDR3 DNA: TGTGCCAGCAGCTTTACGGCAGGACCATCTGGGGCCAACGTCCTGACTTTC
D gene: NA; clone size: NA; V gene: TRBV27; CDR3 length: 15; J gene: TRBJ2-7; CDR3 protein: CASSCDLIIPCEQYF; CDR3 DNA: TGTGCCAGCAGTTGCGACTTAATCATCCCATGCGAGCAGTACTTC
D gene: TRBD2; clone size: NA; V gene: TRBV4-2; CDR3 length: 17; J gene: TRBJ2-3; CDR3 protein: CASSRGLAGLWTDTQYF; CDR3 DNA: TGTGCCAGCAGCCGAGGACTAGCGGGACTTTGGACAGATACGCAGTATTTT
D gene: NA; clone size: NA; V gene: TRBV25-1; CDR3 length: 12; J gene: TRBJ1-1; CDR3 protein: CASSGQNTEAFF; CDR3 DNA: TGTGCCAGCAGTGGACAGAACACTGAAGCTTTCTTT
D gene: NA; clone size: NA; V gene: TRBV11-3; CDR3 length: 15; J gene: TRBJ1-2; CDR3 protein: CASSLSVGRTGGYTF; CDR3 DNA: TGTGCCAGCAGCTTAAGTGTAGGCCGGACGGGTGGCTACACCTTC
D gene: TRBD2; clone size: NA; V gene: TRBV19; CDR3 length: 15; J gene: TRBJ2-1; CDR3 protein: CASITQRGPINEQFF; CDR3 DNA: TGTGCCAGTATAACCCAGCGGGGCCCCATCAATGAGCAGTTCTTC
D gene: TRBD1; clone size: NA; V gene: TRBV19; CDR3 length: 14; J gene: TRBJ1-4; CDR3 protein: CASNDRGQSEKLFF; CDR3 DNA: TGTGCCAGTAACGACAGGGGGCAGAGTGAAAAACTGTTTTTT
D gene: NA; clone size: NA; V gene: TRBV5-1; CDR3 length: 13; J gene: TRBJ1-5; CDR3 protein: CASSLQGDQPQHF; CDR3 DNA: TGCGCCAGCAGCTTACAGGGTGATCAGCCCCAGCATTTT
D gene: TRBD1; clone size: NA; V gene: TRBV18; CDR3 length: 12; J gene: TRBJ1-1; CDR3 protein: CASSLQGAEAFF; CDR3 DNA: TGTGCCAGCTCACTACAGGGGGCTGAAGCTTTCTTT
D gene: NA; clone size: NA; V gene: TRBV5-4; CDR3 length: 15; J gene: TRBJ2-1; CDR3 protein: CASSTMTGNYNEQFF; CDR3 DNA: TGTGCCAGCAGCACCATGACAGGAAACTACAATGAGCAGTTCTTC
D gene: NA; clone size: NA; V gene: TRBV6-1; CDR3 length: 14; J gene: TRBJ1-4; CDR3 protein: CASSTDRRVRKLFF; CDR3 DNA: TGTGCCAGCAGTACCGACCGTCGCGTTCGCAAACTGTTTTTT
D gene: NA; clone size: NA; V gene: TRBV27; CDR3 length: 13; J gene: TRBJ2-7; CDR3 protein: CASSPTRPREQYF; CDR3 DNA: TGTGCCAGCAGTCCTACCCGACCCAGGGAGCAGTACTTC
D gene: TRBD1; clone size: NA; V gene: TRBV28; CDR3 length: 14; J gene: TRBJ1-1; CDR3 protein: CASRTGQGVTEAFF; CDR3 DNA: TGTGCCAGCAGGACAGGACAGGGCGTAACTGAAGCTTTCTTT
D gene: TRBD2; clone size: NA; V gene: TRBV7-7; CDR3 length: 15; J gene: TRBJ2-5; CDR3 protein: CASSLGLAGGETQYF; CDR3 DNA: TGTGCCAGCAGCTTAGGGCTAGCGGGTGGAGAGACCCAGTACTTC
D gene: NA; clone size: NA; V gene: TRBV7-9; CDR3 length: 13; J gene: TRBJ1-3; CDR3 protein: CASSLEEVNTIYF; CDR3 DNA: TGTGCCAGCAGCTTGGAGGAGGTAAACACCATATATTTT
D gene: NA; clone size: NA; V gene: TRBV19; CDR3 length: 16; J gene: TRBJ1-5; CDR3 protein: CASSIPPGGGYQPQHF; CDR3 DNA: TGTGCCAGTAGTATCCCCCCCGGGGGGGGCTATCAGCCCCAGCATTTT
D gene: NA; clone size: NA; V gene: TRBV6-1; CDR3 length: 11; J gene: TRBJ2-1; CDR3 protein: CASSSMAEQFF; CDR3 DNA: TGTGCCAGCAGCTCCATGGCGGAGCAGTTCTTC
D gene: NA; clone size: once; V gene: TRBV23-1; CDR3 length: 14; J gene: TRBJ2-7; CDR3 protein: CASSQFGEPYEQYF; CDR3 DNA: TGCGCCAGCAGTCAATTTGGGGAACCGTACGAGCAGTACTTC
D gene: NA; clone size: NA; V gene: TRBV28; CDR3 length: 14; J gene: TRBJ2-3; CDR3 protein: CASSFGGKGDTQYF; CDR3 DNA: TGTGCCAGCAGTTTTGGGGGGAAGGGAGATACGCAGTATTTT
D gene: NA; clone size: few; V gene: TRBV15; CDR3 length: 14; J gene: TRBJ1-2; CDR3 protein: CATSSQRSSYGYTF; CDR3 DNA: TGTGCCACCAGCAGCCAGAGGAGTTCTTATGGCTACACCTTC
D gene: NA; clone size: once; V gene: TRBV9; CDR3 length: 10; J gene: TRBJ2-7; CDR3 protein: CASLPYEQYF; CDR3 DNA: TGTGCCAGCCTACCCTACGAGCAGTACTTC
D gene: NA; clone size: NA; V gene: TRBV19; CDR3 length: 13; J gene: TRBJ2-2; CDR3 protein: CAAFGTNTGELFF; CDR3 DNA: TGTGCCGCCTTTGGTACGAACACCGGGGAGCTGTTTTTT
D gene: NA; clone size: NA; V gene: TRBV11-2; CDR3 length: 12; J gene: TRBJ2-3; CDR3 protein: CASSLQADTQYF; CDR3 DNA: TGTGCCAGCAGCTTACAGGCAGATACGCAGTATTTT
D gene: NA; clone size: NA; V gene: TRBV5-5; CDR3 length: 14; J gene: TRBJ2-7; CDR3 protein: CASSWVQGNYEQYF; CDR3 DNA: TGTGCCAGCAGCTGGGTGCAGGGAAACTACGAGCAGTACTTC
D gene: NA; clone size: NA; V gene: TRBV4-2; CDR3 length: 15; J gene: TRBJ1-1; CDR3 protein: CASSQDQGLGTEAFF; CDR3 DNA: TGTGCCAGCAGCCAAGACCAGGGTTTGGGCACTGAAGCTTTCTTT
D gene: TRBD1; clone size: NA; V gene: TRBV5-1; CDR3 length: 15; J gene: TRBJ2-3; CDR3 protein: CASSPTGGDTDTQYF; CDR3 DNA: TGCGCCAGCAGCCCCACAGGGGGTGACACAGATACGCAGTATTTT
D gene: NA; clone size: NA; V gene: TRBV25-1; CDR3 length: 14; J gene: TRBJ2-2; CDR3 protein: CASGGYRDTGELFF; CDR3 DNA: TGTGCCAGCGGGGGATACAGGGACACCGGGGAGCTGTTTTTT
D gene: NA; clone size: NA; V gene: TRBV9; CDR3 length: 14; J gene: TRBJ1-2; CDR3 protein: CASSVGVESSGYTF; CDR3 DNA: TGTGCCAGCAGCGTAGGGGTCGAATCCTCTGGCTACACCTTC
D gene: NA; clone size: few; V gene: TRBV6-6; CDR3 length: 15; J gene: TRBJ1-2; CDR3 protein: CASSYSSTPGYGYTF; CDR3 DNA: TGTGCCAGCAGTTACTCGTCCACGCCTGGCTATGGCTACACCTTC
D gene: NA; clone size: NA; V gene: TRBV5-4; CDR3 length: 17; J gene: TRBJ2-1; CDR3 protein: CASSGNSVLGTYNEQFF; CDR3 DNA: TGTGCCAGCAGTGGGAATTCCGTACTAGGAACCTACAATGAGCAGTTCTTC
D gene: NA; clone size: NA; V gene: TRBV6-5; CDR3 length: 13; J gene: TRBJ2-1; CDR3 protein: CASRLAVGFEQFF; CDR3 DNA: TGTGCCAGCAGGTTGGCAGTGGGCTTTGAGCAGTTCTTC